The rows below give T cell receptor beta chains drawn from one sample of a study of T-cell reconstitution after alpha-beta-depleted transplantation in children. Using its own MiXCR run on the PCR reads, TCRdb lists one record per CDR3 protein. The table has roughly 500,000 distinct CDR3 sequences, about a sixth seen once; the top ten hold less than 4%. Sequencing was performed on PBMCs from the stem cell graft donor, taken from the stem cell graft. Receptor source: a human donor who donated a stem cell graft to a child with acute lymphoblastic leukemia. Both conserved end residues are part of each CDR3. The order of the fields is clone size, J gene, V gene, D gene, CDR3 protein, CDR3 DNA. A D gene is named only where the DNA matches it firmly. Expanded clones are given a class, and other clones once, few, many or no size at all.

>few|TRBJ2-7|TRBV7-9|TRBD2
CASSSYRQRGHEQYF
TGTGCCAGCAGCTCCTACAGACAGCGGGGCCACGAGCAGTACTTC
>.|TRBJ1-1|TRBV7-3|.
CASSFRVSVEAFF
TGTGCCAGCAGCTTCAGGGTATCGGTTGAAGCTTTCTTT
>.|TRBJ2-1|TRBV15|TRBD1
CATSSNRGRVNEQFF
TGTGCCACCAGCAGTAACAGGGGGCGCGTCAATGAGCAGTTCTTC
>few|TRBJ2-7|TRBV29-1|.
CSVVLGYSYEQYF
TGCAGCGTTGTTCTCGGGTACTCCTACGAGCAGTACTTC
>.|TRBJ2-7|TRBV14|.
CASRRDGVGEQYF
TGTGCCAGCAGGAGAGACGGGGTGGGAGAGCAGTACTTC
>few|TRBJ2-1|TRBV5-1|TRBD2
CASSFRLAVHNEQFF
TGCGCCAGCAGCTTTAGACTAGCGGTCCACAATGAGCAGTTCTTC
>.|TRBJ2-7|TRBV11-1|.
CASSPKDFPYYEQYF
TGTGCCAGCAGCCCCAAGGACTTCCCCTACTACGAGCAGTACTTC
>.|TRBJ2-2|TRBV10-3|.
CAISESLQGSTGELFF
TGTGCCATCAGTGAGTCATTACAGGGCAGCACCGGGGAGCTGTTTTTT
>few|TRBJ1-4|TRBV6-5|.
CASGFSNEKLFF
TGTGCCAGCGGATTTTCTAATGAAAAACTGTTTTTT
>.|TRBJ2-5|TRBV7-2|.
CASSWGSENQETQYF
TGTGCCAGCAGCTGGGGTAGTGAGAACCAAGAGACCCAGTACTTC
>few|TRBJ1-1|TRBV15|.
CATSRDPGPEAFF
TGTGCCACCAGCAGAGATCCGGGACCTGAAGCTTTCTTT
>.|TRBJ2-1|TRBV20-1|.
CSAPGLDNEQFF
TGCAGTGCCCCGGGACTTGACAATGAGCAGTTCTTC
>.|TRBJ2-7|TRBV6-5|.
CASSYSPSSSYEQYF
TGTGCCAGCAGTTACTCCCCATCTAGCTCCTACGAGCAGTACTTC
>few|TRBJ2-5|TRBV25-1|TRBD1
CASSEGDSEETQYF
TGTGCCAGCAGTGAAGGGGACAGTGAAGAGACCCAGTACTTC
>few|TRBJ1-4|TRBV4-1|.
CASSRTQGTNEKLFF
TGCGCCAGCAGCCGAACACAGGGAACTAATGAAAAACTGTTTTTT
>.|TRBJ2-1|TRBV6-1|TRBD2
CASSQLAGVSNEQFF
TGTGCCAGCAGTCAACTAGCGGGAGTGAGCAATGAGCAGTTCTTC
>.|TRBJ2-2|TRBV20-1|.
CSAPRTPLRTGELFF
TGCAGTGCGCCCCGGACGCCCCTAAGGACCGGGGAGCTGTTTTTT
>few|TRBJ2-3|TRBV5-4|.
CASSGFQRTDTQYF
TGTGCCAGCAGCGGGTTTCAGCGGACAGATACGCAGTATTTT
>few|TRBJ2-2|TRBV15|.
CATSNTGIGELFF
TGTGCCACCAGCAACACGGGGATAGGGGAGCTGTTTTTT
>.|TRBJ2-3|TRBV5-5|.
CASTLGAAGSDTQYF
TGTGCCAGCACCCTGGGGGCCGCAGGGTCAGATACGCAGTATTTT
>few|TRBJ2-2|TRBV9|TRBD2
CASRDSPSGRAERTGELFF
TGTGCCAGCAGAGACAGTCCTAGCGGGAGGGCCGAGCGCACCGGGGAGCTGTTTTTT
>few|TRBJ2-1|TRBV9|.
CASSVFDNEQFF
TGTGCCAGCAGCGTATTCGACAATGAGCAGTTCTTC
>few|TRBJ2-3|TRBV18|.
CASSPRAATDTQYF
TGTGCCAGCTCACCAAGGGCAGCCACAGATACGCAGTATTTT
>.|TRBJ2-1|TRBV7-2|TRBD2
CASSPEPAGTHNDQFF
TGTGCCAGCAGCCCAGAGCCAGCGGGAACCCACAATGACCAGTTCTTC
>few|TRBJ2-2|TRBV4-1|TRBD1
CASSQVDRGLGTGELFF
TGCGCCAGCAGCCAGGTCGACAGGGGGCTTGGCACCGGGGAGCTGTTTTTT
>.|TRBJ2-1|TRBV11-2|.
CASSLEEVSDNEQFF
TGTGCCAGCAGCTTAGAGGAGGTTAGCGACAATGAGCAGTTCTTC
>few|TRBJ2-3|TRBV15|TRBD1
CATSRDRGQYNTDTQYF
TGTGCCACCAGCAGAGATAGGGGACAGTACAACACAGATACGCAGTATTTT
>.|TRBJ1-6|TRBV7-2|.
CASSLISAGIRSPLHF
TGTGCCAGCAGCTTAATTAGTGCAGGGATTCGTTCACCCCTCCACTTT